This TCR beta chain derives from a study of T cell changes during pregnancy in multiple sclerosis. The germline gives CDR1 SGHTA, CDR2 FQGNSA. There are 15 residues in the CDR3. With 1 base removed from V and 0 bases from J, the gap between germline ends came to 8 bases. Here immunoSEQ multiplex PCR was the method, and the copy in TCRdb shows in-frame clones only, minus some. The table has roughly 79,000 clones, 80% to 95% seen once; the top ten hold 0.65% to 0.95%. The chain couples TRBV7-2 to TRBJ2-3; D is possibly TRBD2 (5 bases). The origin of this receptor is a female donor in good health, enrolled as a control in a pregnancy study. The sequencing here drew on peripheral blood, taken in the second trimester of pregnancy. CDR3: CASSLVRTSTDTQYF. The DNA of the CDR3 is TGTGCCAGCAGCTTAGTACGGACTAGCACAGATACGCAGTATTTT.